This is a list of T cell receptor beta chains from one sample in a study of molecular identifiers for immune sequencing clone quantification. A single record per CDR3 protein comes from TCRdb applying MiXCR to the PCR reads. Altogether 490,000 or so distinct CDR3 sequences are present, around 23% being singletons, with the ten largest covering under 0.85%. Sequencing input: naive CD8+ T cells from blood, with Jurkat cell RNA spiked in. The receptors derive from a human donor in good health. Some libraries in this study had Jurkat cell RNA spiked in. Both conserved end residues are part of each CDR3. Each record gives: D gene, clone size, J gene, V gene, CDR3 protein, CDR3 DNA. D genes are given only for firm matches. Clone size is shown for a subset of rows, as once, few, many or a class of expanded clone.

D: TRBD1
size: few
J: TRBJ2-7
V: TRBV30
CDR3: CAWDRGNYEQYF
DNA: TGTGCCTGGGACAGGGGAAACTACGAGCAGTACTTC

D: TRBD2
size: many
J: TRBJ2-7
V: TRBV3-1
CDR3: CASSQRLALLYF
DNA: TGTGCCAGCAGCCAACGACTAGCCTTGCTGTACTTC

D: -
size: once
J: TRBJ1-1
V: TRBV5-6
CDR3: CTSSLGQVGYVNTEAFF
DNA: TGTACCAGCAGCTTGGGCCAGGTGGGGTACGTGAACACTGAAGCTTTCTTT

D: -
size: -
J: TRBJ2-5
V: TRBV20-1
CDR3: CSARDLGAEQETQYF
DNA: TGCAGTGCTAGAGATCTGGGGGCGGAGCAAGAGACCCAGTACTTC

D: -
size: many
J: TRBJ1-1
V: TRBV5-5
CDR3: CASELGHSNTEAFF
DNA: TGTGCCAGTGAGTTGGGACATTCGAACACTGAAGCTTTCTTT

D: -
size: many
J: TRBJ2-5
V: TRBV5-1
CDR3: CASSLGDWGNQETQYF
DNA: TGCGCCAGCAGCTTAGGAGATTGGGGGAACCAAGAGACCCAGTACTTC

D: TRBD2
size: -
J: TRBJ2-7
V: TRBV20-1
CDR3: CSARGKGLAGPLSYEQYF
DNA: TGCAGTGCTAGAGGTAAAGGACTAGCGGGACCCCTCTCCTACGAGCAGTACTTC

D: -
size: -
J: TRBJ2-7
V: TRBV27
CDR3: CASSPSPTSRYEQYF
DNA: TGTGCCAGCAGTCCATCCCCCACAAGCCGCTACGAGCAGTACTTC

D: -
size: -
J: TRBJ1-4
V: TRBV7-8
CDR3: CASTLRRRGQYNEKLFF
DNA: TGTGCCAGCACCCTTCGGCGACGCGGACAGTATAATGAAAAACTGTTTTTT

D: TRBD1
size: few
J: TRBJ1-3
V: TRBV13
CDR3: CASSSTGQGHTIYF
DNA: TGTGCCAGCAGCTCAACAGGACAGGGGCACACCATATATTTT

D: -
size: -
J: TRBJ2-5
V: TRBV21-1
CDR3: CAGATREVAETQYF
DNA: TGTGCCGGCGCCACCCGGGAGGTGGCGGAGACCCAGTACTTC

D: -
size: -
J: TRBJ2-2
V: TRBV12-5
CDR3: CASGLVFGGTGELFF
DNA: TGTGCTAGTGGTTTGGTATTCGGGGGAACCGGGGAGCTGTTTTTT

D: -
size: many
J: TRBJ1-2
V: TRBV5-4
CDR3: CASSAANYGYTF
DNA: TGTGCCAGCAGCGCGGCTAACTATGGCTACACCTTC

D: -
size: many
J: TRBJ2-7
V: TRBV5-1
CDR3: CASSLTGTFDEQYF
DNA: TGCGCCAGCAGTTTGACCGGGACCTTTGACGAGCAGTACTTC

D: TRBD2
size: -
J: TRBJ2-5
V: TRBV5-1
CDR3: CASSLGAVLAGMEPQYF
DNA: TGCGCCAGCAGCTTGGGGGCCGTGCTAGCGGGGATGGAGCCCCAGTACTTC

D: -
size: many
J: TRBJ1-3
V: TRBV4-3
CDR3: CASSQDLDSSGNTIYF
DNA: TGCGCCAGCAGCCAAGATTTGGACAGCTCTGGAAACACCATATATTTT

D: -
size: -
J: TRBJ1-1
V: TRBV7-9
CDR3: CASSKVRNTEAFF
DNA: TGTGCCAGCAGCAAGGTTAGGAACACTGAAGCTTTCTTT

D: -
size: many
J: TRBJ2-3
V: TRBV27
CDR3: CASSNTDTQYF
DNA: TGTGCCAGCAGTAACACAGATACGCAGTATTTT

D: TRBD1
size: few
J: TRBJ1-2
V: TRBV30
CDR3: CARNLDREEVWYGYTF
DNA: TGTGCCCGGAACCTCGACAGGGAGGAGGTTTGGTATGGCTACACCTTC

D: -
size: many
J: TRBJ2-6
V: TRBV5-1
CDR3: CASSHDQEGSGANVLTF
DNA: TGCGCCAGCAGCCACGACCAGGAGGGCTCTGGGGCCAACGTCCTGACTTTC

D: TRBD2
size: -
J: TRBJ2-1
V: TRBV7-9
CDR3: CASGTSEGHNEQFF
DNA: TGTGCCAGCGGAACTAGCGAGGGCCACAATGAGCAGTTCTTC

D: -
size: many
J: TRBJ2-3
V: TRBV6-6
CDR3: CASSYNEGLTDTQYF
DNA: TGTGCCAGCAGTTATAACGAGGGGCTCACAGATACGCAGTATTTT

D: -
size: few
J: TRBJ2-7
V: TRBV2
CDR3: CASSEEDTQYSYEQYF
DNA: TGTGCCAGCAGTGAAGAGGACACCCAATACTCCTACGAGCAGTACTTC

D: -
size: few
J: TRBJ1-2
V: TRBV30
CDR3: CAWSVFGFGYGYTF
DNA: TGTGCCTGGAGTGTATTTGGTTTCGGCTATGGCTACACCTTC

D: -
size: -
J: TRBJ2-5
V: TRBV11-2
CDR3: CASSLVQWGETQYF
DNA: TGTGCCAGCAGCTTAGTACAGTGGGGAGAGACCCAGTACTTC

D: -
size: many
J: TRBJ1-5
V: TRBV19
CDR3: CASSIWGDSNQPQHF
DNA: TGTGCCAGTAGTATTTGGGGGGATAGCAATCAGCCCCAGCATTTT

D: -
size: -
J: TRBJ1-4
V: TRBV19
CDR3: CASSIGGGDEKLFF
DNA: TGTGCCAGTAGTATAGGGGGTGGAGATGAAAAACTGTTTTTT

D: -
size: -
J: TRBJ2-7
V: TRBV15
CDR3: CATSRDLGLAYEQYF
DNA: TGTGCCACCAGCAGAGATTTGGGACTGGCCTACGAGCAGTACTTC

D: TRBD2
size: -
J: TRBJ2-7
V: TRBV7-9
CDR3: CASSPLSAGGPYEQYF
DNA: TGTGCCAGCAGCCCCTTGTCAGCGGGAGGGCCTTACGAGCAGTACTTC

D: -
size: few
J: TRBJ2-1
V: TRBV14
CDR3: CASSPPGPPIYNEQFF
DNA: TGTGCCAGCAGCCCCCCGGGCCCACCTATTTACAATGAGCAGTTCTTC

D: -
size: many
J: TRBJ1-5
V: TRBV28
CDR3: CASSLKGLGPQHF
DNA: TGTGCCAGCAGTTTAAAGGGGCTCGGGCCCCAGCATTTT

D: -
size: many
J: TRBJ1-1
V: TRBV20-1
CDR3: CSANLKRRDTEAFF
DNA: TGCAGTGCTAATCTCAAGAGGAGAGACACTGAAGCTTTCTTT

D: -
size: few
J: TRBJ2-2
V: TRBV29-1
CDR3: CSVHGEGRHTGELFF
DNA: TGCAGCGTGCACGGCGAGGGGCGCCACACCGGGGAGCTGTTTTTT

D: -
size: many
J: TRBJ1-5
V: TRBV12-3/TRBV12-4
CDR3: CASSKLREPQHF
DNA: TGTGCCAGCAGTAAGCTTAGAGAGCCCCAGCATTTT

D: TRBD2
size: -
J: TRBJ2-7
V: TRBV4-1
CDR3: CASSQRATSGSYEQYF
DNA: TGCGCCAGCAGCCAACGGGCAACTAGCGGGAGTTACGAGCAGTACTTC

D: -
size: -
J: TRBJ2-7
V: TRBV10-3
CDR3: CAISETIIRGPSSYEQYF
DNA: TGTGCCATCAGTGAGACCATCATCCGAGGGCCCAGCTCCTACGAGCAGTACTTC

D: TRBD1
size: -
J: TRBJ2-3
V: TRBV9
CDR3: CASSVTGEWTDAQYF
DNA: TGTGCCAGCAGCGTCACAGGGGAATGGACAGATGCGCAGTATTTT

D: TRBD1
size: -
J: TRBJ1-1
V: TRBV7-3
CDR3: CASSEQGAGYTEALF
DNA: TGTGCCAGCAGCGAACAGGGGGCTGGCTACACTGAAGCTTTATTT

D: TRBD2
size: few
J: TRBJ2-7
V: TRBV6-5
CDR3: CASRRDGTSGGSYYEQYF
DNA: TGTGCCAGCAGACGCGACGGGACTAGCGGGGGTTCTTACTACGAGCAGTACTTC

D: TRBD2
size: -
J: TRBJ2-5
V: TRBV5-1
CDR3: CASSERTSGGGLFLETQYF
DNA: TGCGCCAGCAGCGAACGGACTAGCGGGGGGGGCCTTTTCTTAGAGACCCAGTACTTC

D: TRBD1
size: many
J: TRBJ2-7
V: TRBV12-3/TRBV12-4
CDR3: CASSPGQGGEQYF
DNA: TGTGCCAGCAGCCCGGGACAGGGAGGGGAGCAGTACTTC

D: TRBD2
size: -
J: TRBJ2-3
V: TRBV11-1
CDR3: CASSTGLPDTQYF
DNA: TGTGCCAGCAGCACGGGACTACCAGATACGCAGTATTTT

D: -
size: many
J: TRBJ1-1
V: TRBV28
CDR3: CASSVTANTEAFF
DNA: TGTGCCAGCAGCGTAACAGCGAACACTGAAGCTTTCTTT

D: TRBD2
size: -
J: TRBJ2-1
V: TRBV19
CDR3: CASSYGTSVEQFF
DNA: TGTGCCAGTAGTTACGGGACTAGCGTTGAGCAGTTCTTC

D: -
size: once
J: TRBJ2-2
V: TRBV7-9
CDR3: CASSHMGRTDTGELFF
DNA: TGTGCCAGCAGCCATATGGGCCGGACGGACACCGGGGAGCTGTTTTTT

D: -
size: many
J: TRBJ2-7
V: TRBV20-1
CDR3: CSVRDLNEDEQYF
DNA: TGCAGTGTCCGGGACCTGAATGAGGACGAGCAGTACTTC

D: -
size: -
J: TRBJ2-1
V: TRBV6-2/TRBV6-3
CDR3: CASSSKDEYNEQFF
DNA: TGTGCCAGCAGTTCCAAAGATGAATACAATGAGCAGTTCTTC

D: TRBD2
size: few
J: TRBJ2-1
V: TRBV9
CDR3: CASSVGGAGVVSSYNEQFF
DNA: TGTGCCAGCAGCGTAGGGGGAGCGGGAGTGGTTTCCTCCTACAATGAGCAGTTCTTC

D: -
size: -
J: TRBJ1-5
V: TRBV5-1
CDR3: CASSLGGVDNQPQHF
DNA: TGCGCCAGCAGCTTGGGGGGGGTCGACAATCAGCCCCAGCATTTT

D: -
size: -
J: TRBJ2-7
V: TRBV12-3/TRBV12-4
CDR3: CASSLFRDLPYEQYF
DNA: TGTGCCAGCAGTTTATTCAGGGATTTACCCTACGAGCAGTACTTC

D: -
size: few
J: TRBJ1-1
V: TRBV11-1
CDR3: CASSLAHGPGNTEAFF
DNA: TGTGCCAGCAGCTTAGCTCATGGTCCGGGGAACACTGAAGCTTTCTTT

D: TRBD2
size: -
J: TRBJ2-1
V: TRBV12-3/TRBV12-4
CDR3: CASSSPRTSRQEPPSDEQFF
DNA: TGTGCCAGCAGTTCCCCCAGGACTAGCAGACAAGAGCCACCCAGCGATGAGCAGTTCTTC

D: TRBD1
size: few
J: TRBJ2-4
V: TRBV19
CDR3: CASSTRGTENIQYF
DNA: TGTGCCAGTAGTACTAGGGGGACAGAAAACATTCAGTACTTC

D: TRBD2
size: few
J: TRBJ2-7
V: TRBV28
CDR3: CASSPIAGGLTYEQYF
DNA: TGTGCCAGCAGCCCTATAGCGGGAGGACTTACCTACGAGCAGTACTTC

D: -
size: many
J: TRBJ2-5
V: TRBV7-2
CDR3: CASSPPNAQETQYF
DNA: TGTGCCAGCAGCCCCCCGAACGCGCAAGAGACCCAGTACTTC